This T cell receptor (beta chain) was retrieved from a study of T cell changes during pregnancy in multiple sclerosis. Germline assignment: CDR1 LGHNA and CDR2 YSLEER. Trimming stripped 0 bases from V and 6 bases from J, with 11 bases between. The CDR3 length is 15 residues. TCRdb's table, derived via immunoSEQ multiplex PCR, lists solely in-frame clones and lacks some. The table lists fewer than 55,000 clones, around 90% of them singletons. The chain joins TRBV4-3 to TRBJ1-4; the D gene is possibly TRBD1 (5 bases). This clonotype was obtained from a female donor in good health, enrolled as a control in a pregnancy study. The material sequenced was peripheral blood, taken after pregnancy. The CDR3: CASSQDYGGDEKLFF. In DNA, the CDR3 is TGCGCCAGCAGCCAAGATTACGGAGGGGATGAAAAACTGTTTTTT.